The T cell receptor (beta chain) under discussion was sequenced for a study of T cells expressing NK-cell markers. The CDR3 consists of 18 residues. Germline values: CDR1 SGHVS, CDR2 FQNEAQ. TCRdb processed the 5' RACE reads again and assigns one entry to each CDR3 protein, with no DNA. The table gives about 390,000 distinct CDR3 sequences; the top ten clones make up over 8.5% of it. The receptor's source is a woman in her 50s in good health. This sequence joins TRBV7-8 and TRBJ2-2; the D gene TCRdb calls, TRBD2, cannot be checked with no DNA. Sequenced input: blood T cells: a sorted CD56 or NKG2C T cell subset, CD4+ or CD8+ T cells, or bulk PBMC T cells (not recorded which). This chain's CDR3 is CASSPRTSGRATGGELFF.